The sequence of this T cell receptor beta chain was determined in a study of blood T cell repertoires in COVID-19. This table comes from immunoSEQ multiplex PCR, and its TCRdb copy is limited to in-frame clones, with some not included. The sample shows about 100,000 clones, roughly 87% of them seen only once. The CDR3 runs to 14 residues. The ends lost 3 bases at V and 5 bases at J; junction bases unmatched: 5. Germline CDR1 is SGHTA and CDR2 is FQGNSA. This chain joins TRBV7-2 and TRBJ2-5; 8 bases match TRBD2. The TCR was taken from a man aged 30-40 years in a cohort sampled during active COVID-19. The sequenced material came from peripheral blood. For the CDR3, the DNA is TGTGCCAGCAGCTTCGGGGGGGCGGGTGAGACCCAGTACTTC. Its translation: CASSFGGAGETQYF.